This T cell receptor (beta chain) was sequenced for a study of cytomegalovirus exposure and HLA in healthy donors. In the case of this clone: The antigen is not known.

Points from the study as a whole: Reported findings show TCR beta sequences accurately forecast HLA-A and HLA-B alleles in most subjects. The investigators catalogued 164 TCR beta chains as cytomegalovirus-associated.

The PCR ran on 60 Vbeta and 13 Jbeta primers. TCRdb keeps only in-frame clones here, not all; method: immunoSEQ multiplex PCR. This sample has 130,000 or so clones, with approximately 87% found just once. Germline-derived CDR1 and CDR2 are MDHEN and SYDVKM. The CDR3 has 15 residues. Sequenced: PBMCs. The TCR originated in a man between 35 and 55 years old in good health and CMV-seronegative. V gene TRBV28 combines with J gene TRBJ2-5; 11 bases are a match to TRBD1. Matching the DNA end better, TRBJ2-7 makes the J call doubtful. The CDR3 sequence: CASSGRDRGRYEQYF. The CDR3 nucleotides read TGTGCCAGCAGTGGCCGGGACAGGGGGAGGTACGAGCAGTACTTC.